This T cell receptor (beta chain) came from a study of blood T cells in healthy people across ages. Trimming shortened V by 6 bases and J by 5 bases, and 24 bases separated the two germline ends. Germline V gives CDR1 KGHDR, CDR2 SFDVKD. This CDR3 region has 17 residues. The use of a sample-barcoded 5' primer and a J-beta primer mix characterized a second PCR of roughly 6 to 11 cycles. Via MiXCR, TCRdb re-called the 5' RACE reads, giving one row per CDR3 protein. The sample yields 380,000 or so distinct CDR3 sequences, 50% to 60% seen once. The chain carries TRBV24-1 and TRBJ2-5, with D perhaps TRBD1 (7 bases). The sequencing input was blood. The origin of this receptor is a man in his sixties in good health. The chain's CDR3 is CATSPPLGTEEGETQYF. CDR3 nucleotides: TGTGCCACCAGTCCTCCTCTGGGGACAGAGGAGGGGGAGACCCAGTACTTC.